This entry describes one TCR beta chain. Source study methods: Amplification from reference gene primers served as the basis for estimated nucleated cell counts. TCRdb keeps only in-frame clones here, not all; method: immunoSEQ multiplex PCR. V and J calls and clone size come straight from that table; D and trimming were deduced from the DNA. The sample gives 150,000 to 200,000 clones, approximately 85% of which show up once; approximately 9.9% is in the top ten. This entry is derived from a study of blood T cell repertoires in COVID-19. About the research overall: COVID-19 samples collected from the United States, Italy and Spain covered acute and convalescent phases. Sources were T cells, B-cell-depleted T cells, or PBMCs; the material itself was cDNA or gDNA.

This CDR3 is 14 amino acids long. Trimming took 7 bases from V and 3 from J; bases not matched to a gene: 5. Looked up from germline, CDR1 is LNHDA and CDR2 is SQIVND (reference sequence). The V call is TRBV19, the J call TRBJ2-1; TRBD2 agrees at 8 bases. The sample consisted of peripheral blood. This sequence originates from a man between 60 and 75 years old with active or convalescent COVID-19. Here the CDR3 DNA reads TGTGCCAGTACGCCGGGACTAGGCTACAATGAGCAGTTCTTC. It is translated as CASTPGLGYNEQFF. Using reference TRBV19 and TRBJ2-1 for the parts outside the CDR3, the full variable domain is DGGITQSPKYLFRKEGQNVTLSCEQNLNHDAMYWYRQDPGQGLRLIYYSQIVNDFQKGDIAEGYSVSREKKESFPLTVTSAQKNPTAFYLCASTPGLGYNEQFFGPGTRLTVL.